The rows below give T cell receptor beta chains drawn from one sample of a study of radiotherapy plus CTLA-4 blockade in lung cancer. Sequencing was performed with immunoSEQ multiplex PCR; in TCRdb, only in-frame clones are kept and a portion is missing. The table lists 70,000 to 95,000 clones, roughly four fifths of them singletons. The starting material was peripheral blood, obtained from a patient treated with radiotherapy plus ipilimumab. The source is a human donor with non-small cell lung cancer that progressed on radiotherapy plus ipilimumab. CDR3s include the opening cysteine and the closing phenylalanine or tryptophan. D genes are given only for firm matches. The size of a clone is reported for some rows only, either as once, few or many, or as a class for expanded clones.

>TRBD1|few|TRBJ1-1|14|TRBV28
TGTGCCAGCAGCAGGGACAGGCCTCGAGGGCAAGCTTTCTTT
CASSRDRPRGQAFF
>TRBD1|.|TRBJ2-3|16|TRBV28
TGTGCCAGCACCACCCGGGGACAGGGGGCTGCAGATACGCAGTATTTT
CASTTRGQGAADTQYF
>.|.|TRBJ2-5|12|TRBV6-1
TGTGCCAGCCGGGACTCCAAGGAGACCCAGTACTTC
CASRDSKETQYF
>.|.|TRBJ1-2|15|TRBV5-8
TGTGCCAGCAGCCAGCACGGGACGCTTAACTATGGCTACACCTTC
CASSQHGTLNYGYTF
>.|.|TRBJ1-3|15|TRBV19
TGTGCCAGTAGTACGGGGCAGGGAACTGGAAACACCATATATTTT
CASSTGQGTGNTIYF
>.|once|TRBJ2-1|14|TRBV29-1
TGCAGCGTTGCAGAACTAGCAGGCTACAATGAGCAGTTCTTC
CSVAELAGYNEQFF
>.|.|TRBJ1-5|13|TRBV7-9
TGTGCCAGCAGCAAAGACGGGAATCAGCCCCAGCATTTT
CASSKDGNQPQHF
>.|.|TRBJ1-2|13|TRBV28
TGTGCCAGCAGAACAGGGTCTGGGTTTGGCTACACCTTC
CASRTGSGFGYTF
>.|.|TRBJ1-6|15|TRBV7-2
TGTGCCAGCAGCTCCGGCTCACAGATGAATTCACCCCTCCACTTT
CASSSGSQMNSPLHF
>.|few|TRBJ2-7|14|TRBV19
TGTGCCAGTAGTATTTGGGGCCGGGCCTACGAGCAGTACTTC
CASSIWGRAYEQYF
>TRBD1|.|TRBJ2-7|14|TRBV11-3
TGTGCCAGCAGTCCGGGACAGGGTTCCTACGAGCAGTACTTC
CASSPGQGSYEQYF
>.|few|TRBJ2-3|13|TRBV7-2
TGTGCCAGCAGCTTCGGGGGGCAAGATACGCAGTATTTT
CASSFGGQDTQYF
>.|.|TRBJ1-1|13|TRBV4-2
TGTGCCAGCAGCCCTAGCGGTACACTGAGTGCTTTCTTT
CASSPSGTLSAFF
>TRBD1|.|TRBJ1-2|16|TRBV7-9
TGTGCCAGCACCCCACAGGAGGGGGCTAACAACTATGGCTACACCTTC
CASTPQEGANNYGYTF
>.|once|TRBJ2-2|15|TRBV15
TGTGCCACCAGCAGAGATCAAGTCCACACCGGGGAGCTGTTTTTT
CATSRDQVHTGELFF
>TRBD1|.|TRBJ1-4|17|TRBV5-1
TGCGCCAGCAGCTCAATATCGAGGACAGGCGCTCATGAAAAACTGTTTTTT
CASSSISRTGAHEKLFF
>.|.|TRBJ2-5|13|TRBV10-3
TGTGCCATCAGTGAGTCGGGGGCAGAGACCCAGTACTTC
CAISESGAETQYF
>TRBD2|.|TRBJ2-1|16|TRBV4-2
TGTGCCAGCAGCCAAGAAAAACTAGCGGCCTACAATGAGCAGTTCTTC
CASSQEKLAAYNEQFF
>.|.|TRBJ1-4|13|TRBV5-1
TGCGCCAGCAGCTTGCGACAGTGGGAAAAACTGTTTTTT
CASSLRQWEKLFF
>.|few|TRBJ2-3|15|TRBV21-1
TGTGCCAGCAGCATTAGGGCCCTAGGCACAGATACGCAGTATTTT
CASSIRALGTDTQYF
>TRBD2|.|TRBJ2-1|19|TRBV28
TGTGCCAGCAGTTTAGGCCAGGCGGTACTAGCGGGGGGAGAAAGTGAGCAGTTCTTC
CASSLGQAVLAGGESEQFF
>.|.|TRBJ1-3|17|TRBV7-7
TGTGCTAGCAGCTTAGTCGGCGACAGATACTTTGTTGACACCATATATTTT
CASSLVGDRYFVDTIYF
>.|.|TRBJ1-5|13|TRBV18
TGTGCCAGCGCTCAGGGGAGCAATCAGCCCCAGCATTTT
CASAQGSNQPQHF
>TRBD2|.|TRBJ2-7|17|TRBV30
TGTGCCTGGAGTGTACTTGGGCCGGGACTAGCGGGGTACGAGCAGTACTTC
CAWSVLGPGLAGYEQYF
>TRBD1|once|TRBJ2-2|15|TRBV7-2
TGTGCCAGCAGCTTAGTCGGACAGGGCACCGGGGAGCTGTTTTTT
CASSLVGQGTGELFF
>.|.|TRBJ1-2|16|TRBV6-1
TGTGCCAGCAGTGAAGACTCGGGGGGTAGGAACTATGGCTACACCTTC
CASSEDSGGRNYGYTF
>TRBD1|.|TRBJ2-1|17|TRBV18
TGTGCCAGCTCACCCCCGAGGACAGGGGGGACTTACAATGAGCAGTTCTTC
CASSPPRTGGTYNEQFF
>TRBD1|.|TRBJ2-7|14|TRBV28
TGTGCCAGCATCCCGGGACAGGGGGCGTACGGGCAGTACTTC
CASIPGQGAYGQYF
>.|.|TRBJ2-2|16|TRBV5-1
TGCGCCAGCAGCTTGGCCGGAGTCTCTAGGGCCGGGGAGCTGTTTTTT
CASSLAGVSRAGELFF
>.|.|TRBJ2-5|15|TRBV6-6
TGTGCCAGCAGTTACCCCAGGGGGGCGCAAGAGACCCAGTACTTC
CASSYPRGAQETQYF
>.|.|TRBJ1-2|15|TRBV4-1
TGCGCCAGCAGCCAAGATTGGGGGAAATTGGGTGGCTACACCTTC
CASSQDWGKLGGYTF
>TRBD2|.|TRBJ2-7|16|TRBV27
TGTGCCAGCAGTCGAAATCCTAGCGGGGGGGCCTACGAGCAGTACTTC
CASSRNPSGGAYEQYF
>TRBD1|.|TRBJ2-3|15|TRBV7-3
TGTGCCAGCAGCCCCGGGACAGGGCGGACAGATACGCAGTATTTT
CASSPGTGRTDTQYF
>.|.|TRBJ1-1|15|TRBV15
TGTGCCACCAGCAGGGGTTGGGGGGCGAGCACTGAAGCTTTCTTT
CATSRGWGASTEAFF
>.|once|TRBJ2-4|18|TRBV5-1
TGCGCCAGCAGCTCGCCCGCGACGGATACTGGGTGGGGAAACATTCAGTACTTC
CASSSPATDTGWGNIQYF
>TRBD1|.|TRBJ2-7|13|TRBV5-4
TGTGCCAGCAGCTGGACAGGGTTCCACGAGCAGTACTTC
CASSWTGFHEQYF
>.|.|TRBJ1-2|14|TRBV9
TGTGCCAGCAGCGTTAGTCACGGTGAAAGTGGCTACACCTTC
CASSVSHGESGYTF
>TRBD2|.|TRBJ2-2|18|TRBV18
TGTGCCAGCTCACCTACGACTAGCGGGGAACTTAACACCGGGGAGCTGTTTTTT
CASSPTTSGELNTGELFF
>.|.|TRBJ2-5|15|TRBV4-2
TGTGCCAGCAGCCAAGATCTTAAGGGTCGAGAGACCCAGTACTTC
CASSQDLKGRETQYF
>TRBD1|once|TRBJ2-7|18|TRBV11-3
TGTGCCAGCAGCTTTTTTGTTCTACGGGACAGGGAACTTTACGAGCAGTACTTC
CASSFFVLRDRELYEQYF